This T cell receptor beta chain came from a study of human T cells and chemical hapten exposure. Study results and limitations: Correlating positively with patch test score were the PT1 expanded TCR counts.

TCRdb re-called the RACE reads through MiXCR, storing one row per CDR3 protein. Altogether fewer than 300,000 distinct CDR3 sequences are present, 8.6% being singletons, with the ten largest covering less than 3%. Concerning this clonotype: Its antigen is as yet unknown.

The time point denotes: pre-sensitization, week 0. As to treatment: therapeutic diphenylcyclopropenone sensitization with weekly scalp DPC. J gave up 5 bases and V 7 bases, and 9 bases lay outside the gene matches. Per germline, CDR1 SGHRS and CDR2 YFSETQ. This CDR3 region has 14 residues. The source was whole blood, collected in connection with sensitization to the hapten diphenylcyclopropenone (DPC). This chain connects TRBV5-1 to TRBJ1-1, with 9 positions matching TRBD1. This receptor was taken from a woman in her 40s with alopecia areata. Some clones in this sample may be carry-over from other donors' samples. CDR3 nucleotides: TGCGCCAGCCTTCCCGGGACAGGGATGACTGAAGCTTTCTTT. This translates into CASLPGTGMTEAFF.